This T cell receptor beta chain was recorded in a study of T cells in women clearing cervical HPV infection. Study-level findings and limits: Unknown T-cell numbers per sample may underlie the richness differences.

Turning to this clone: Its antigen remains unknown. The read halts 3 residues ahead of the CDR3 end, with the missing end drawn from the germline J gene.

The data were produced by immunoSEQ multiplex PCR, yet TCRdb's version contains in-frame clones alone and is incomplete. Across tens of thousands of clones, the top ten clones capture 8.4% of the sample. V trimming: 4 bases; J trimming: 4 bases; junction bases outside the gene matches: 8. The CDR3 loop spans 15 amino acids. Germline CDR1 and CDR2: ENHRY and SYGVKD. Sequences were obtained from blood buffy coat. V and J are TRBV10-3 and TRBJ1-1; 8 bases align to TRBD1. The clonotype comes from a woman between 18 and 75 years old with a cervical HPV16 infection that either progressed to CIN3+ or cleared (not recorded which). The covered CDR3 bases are TGTGCCATCAGTGCCGACGACAGGGGAGGCACTGAA. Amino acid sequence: CAISADDRGGTE. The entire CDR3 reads CAISADDRGGTEAFF.